This TCR beta chain was sequenced during a study of T cells expressing NK-cell markers. Reprocessing the 5' RACE reads, TCRdb reports a single entry for every CDR3 protein and omits DNA. This table lists hundreds of thousands of distinct CDR3 sequences. The V gene's germline CDR1 is LGHNA and CDR2 YSLEER. The CDR3 length is 16 residues. The chain joins TRBV4-3 to TRBJ2-7. Sequenced material: blood T cells: a sorted CD56 or NKG2C T cell subset, CD4+ or CD8+ T cells, or bulk PBMC T cells (not recorded which). This TCR derives from a man aged 18 to 35 in good health. The chain's CDR3 is CASSQDYPDGPREQYF.